A selection of T cell receptor beta chains follows, all from one sample in a study of CXCR3-negative and CXCR3-positive naive CD8 T cells. TCRdb reprocessed the 5' RACE reads, keeping one entry per CDR3 protein, no DNA. The specimen's table records roughly 100,000 distinct CDR3 sequences. The sample taken for sequencing was naive CXCR3+ CD8+ T cells from blood. These receptor sequences come from a human donor in good health. Some clones in this sample may be carry-over from other donors' samples. Each CDR3 is given with its conserved first and last residue.

J | V | CDR3
TRBJ1-1 | TRBV7-6 | CASSVQGDLNTEAFF
TRBJ1-1 | TRBV7-2 | CASSAGPYGTEAFF
TRBJ2-7 | TRBV15 | CATSSGHLNEQYF
TRBJ1-2 | TRBV20-1 | CSARGTGDRGYGYTF
TRBJ2-7 | TRBV4-2 | CASSPEGGGAYEQYF
TRBJ2-7 | TRBV7-9 | CASSFGTLTYEQYF
TRBJ2-1 | TRBV12-3/TRBV12-4 | CAIRDVSYNEQFF
TRBJ2-1 | TRBV7-6 | CASSSPGTGDNEQFF
TRBJ1-2 | TRBV7-9 | CASSSRDVANYGYTF
TRBJ2-3 | TRBV12-3/TRBV12-4 | CASSFGGHTDTQYF
TRBJ2-7 | TRBV25-1 | CASSLQGGEQYF
TRBJ2-7 | TRBV5-6 | CASSPGRAGLGEQYF